The 21 T cell receptor beta chains below were found in one sample sequenced in a study of persistence of HIV-infected CD4 T cells. For these receptors, no antigen is known. Sequencing used immunoSEQ version 4 in survey mode. Assay: immunoSEQ multiplex PCR; the TCRdb copy retains only in-frame clones and omits some. The sample consists of under 40,000 clones, about 81% of them appearing once. Lysates of CMV-infected fibroblasts at 10 ug/mL stimulated these cells. CD40L-negative CD69-negative CD45RO-high memory CD4+ T cells were sorted as populations depleted of antigen-responding cells. Specimen: CD4+ T cells sorted from PBMCs after 18-hour stimulation, collected from a patient who received antiretroviral therapy. The receptors come from an adult woman with HIV who was CMV-seropositive.

This clone was recorded a few times. This rearrangement joins TRBV12-3 or TRBV12-4 to TRBJ1-1; D gene uncertain. V was pared by 3 bases and J by 2 bases, with 4 bases between. The CDR3 loop spans 12 amino acids. The CDR3 reads CASSFTNTEAFF. The CDR3 DNA is TGTGCCAGCAGTTTTACCAACACTGAAGCTTTCTTT.

This chain links TRBV4-3 with TRBJ2-3, with D perhaps TRBD2 (5 bases). Trimming removed 4 bases from V and 1 base from J, with 12 bases in between. The germline V gene has CDR1 LGHNA and CDR2 YSLEER. The CDR3 runs to 15 residues. The CDR3 bases are TGCGCCAGCAGCCCCGGCGGGTCGGGCACAGATACGCAGTATTTT. As protein: CASSPGGSGTDTQYF.

The rearrangement joins TRBV7-6 to TRBJ1-1, with TRBD1 matching 8 bases. CDR3 length: 15 amino acids. Germline V gives CDR1 SGHVS, CDR2 FNYEAQ. The V segment lost 4 bases and the J segment 1 base; nucleotides outside the gene matches: 5. CDR3 sequence reads: CASSSWTGTNTEAFF. For the CDR3, the DNA is TGTGCCAGCAGCTCATGGACAGGGACGAACACTGAAGCTTTCTTT. The whole variable domain, filled in from reference TRBV7-6 and TRBJ1-1, reads GAGVSQSPRYKVTKRGQDVALRCDPISGHVSLYWYRQALGQGPEFLTYFNYEAQQDKSGLPNDRFSAERPEGSISTLTIQRTEQRDSAMYRCASSSWTGTNTEAFFGQGTRLTVV.

V is TRBV28 and J is TRBJ2-5; the D gene is possibly TRBD2 (6 bases). CDR1 MDHEN and CDR2 SYDVKM come from the germline V gene. Trimming cost V 6 bases and J 4 bases, with 18 bases left between them. The CDR3 is 15 amino acids. The CDR3 here is CASSLTSPGGETQYF. The CDR3 DNA reads TGTGCCAGCAGCCTTACCTCCCCCGGGGGAGAGACCCAGTACTTC.

The rearrangement links TRBV2 to TRBJ1-4; 8 bases align to TRBD1. The V gene's germline CDR1 is SNHLY and CDR2 FYNNEI. V was pared by 4 bases and J by 6 bases, with 4 bases of the junction left unmatched. The CDR3 extends over 14 amino acids. In DNA form, the CDR3 reads TGTGCCAGCAGTGGACAGGGGATAGATGAAAAACTGTTTTTT. Translating it yields CASSGQGIDEKLFF.

The V gene is TRBV7-9, the J gene TRBJ1-1, with unresolved D. Trimming shortened V by 0 bases and J by 4 bases, and 6 bases separated the two germline ends. Germline V CDR1 and CDR2: SEHNR, FQNEAQ (reference sequence). The CDR3 spans 13 residues. The CDR3 is CASSLARTTEAFF. The CDR3 bases are TGTGCCAGCAGCTTAGCCCGCACCACTGAAGCTTTCTTT.

CDR3 coding DNA: TGTGCCAGCTCACCGACAACCTACGAGCAGTACTTC. Translated: CASSPTTYEQYF. The V and J genes are TRBV18 and TRBJ2-7; no definite D call. Germline CDR1 is KGHSH and CDR2 is LQKENI. Trimming shortened V by 3 bases and J by 2 bases, and 5 bases separated the two germline ends. The CDR3 loop spans 12 amino acids.

The chain has TRBV4-3 and TRBJ2-1, with TRBD1 as a possible D gene (6 bases). V was cut by 5 bases and J by 8 bases, with 13 bases left in between. This CDR3 contains 13 residues. CDR1 and CDR2 from the germline V gene are LGHNA and YSLEER. The CDR3 loop is CASSYKQGYEQFF. The CDR3 bases are TGCGCCAGCAGCTATAAACAGGGCTATGAGCAGTTCTTC.

For the CDR3, the DNA is TGTGCCAGCAGTTTGCTACAGAACACCGGGGAGCTGTTTTTT. Its translation: CASSLLQNTGELFF. V usage is TRBV28 and J usage is TRBJ2-2, with unresolved D. Germline loops: CDR1 MDHEN, CDR2 SYDVKM. The CDR3 consists of 14 residues. V lost 3 bases, J lost 1 base, and 6 bases lay in between.

The V gene is TRBV7-8, the J gene TRBJ2-7; the D is unclear. The CDR3 is 11 amino acids. Germline V gene lookup returns CDR1 SGHVS and CDR2 FQNEAQ. V was pared by 5 bases and J by 6 bases, with 8 bases between. This CDR3 is CASSAHSEQYF. In DNA form, the CDR3 reads TGTGCCAGCAGCGCCCACAGCGAGCAGTACTTC.

This chain connects TRBV19 to TRBJ2-2; 13 bases map to TRBD2. This CDR3 is built from 16 residues. Germline V CDR1 and CDR2: LNHDA, SQIVND (reference sequence). V was pared by 8 bases and J by 2 bases, with 5 bases of the junction left unmatched. The CDR3 DNA sequence: TGTGCCAGTCGTACTAGCGGGAGGGGCAACACCGGGGAGCTGTTTTTT. Amino acids: CASRTSGRGNTGELFF.

This clone was counted a few times. The V gene is TRBV5-1, the J gene TRBJ1-6; no clear D gene. V was pared by 0 bases and J by 10 bases, with 11 bases between. This CDR3 is 14 amino acids long. Germline assignment: CDR1 SGHRS and CDR2 YFSETQ. Here the CDR3 reads CASSLEGGASPLHF. The CDR3 DNA reads as TGCGCCAGCAGCTTGGAAGGAGGAGCCTCACCCCTCCACTTT.

This clone was counted only a few times. The V and J genes are TRBV5-1 and TRBJ1-1; D remains unclear. V was trimmed by 6 bases and J by 6 bases, leaving 15 bases between them. CDR1 is SGHRS, CDR2 YFSETQ, per germline. The CDR3 covers 13 residues. The CDR3 coding sequence is TGCGCCAGCACCGGACCCAGTGCGGCTGAAGCTTTCTTT. This gives the protein CASTGPSAAEAFF.

The V call is TRBV5-1, the J call TRBJ2-5, with D tentatively TRBD2 (6 bases). The CDR3 is 14 amino acids. V lost 1 base and J 3 bases, leaving 10 bases between the germline ends. Germline V gene lookup returns CDR1 SGHRS and CDR2 YFSETQ. The CDR3 spells CASSLRGLEETQYF. CDR3 DNA: TGCGCCAGCAGCTTGAGGGGACTTGAAGAGACCCAGTACTTC.

This clone appeared once. This chain links TRBV2 with TRBJ2-5, with no clear D. Trimming shortened V by 4 bases and J by 5 bases, and 8 bases separated the two germline ends. CDR1 is SNHLY and CDR2 is FYNNEI in the germline V gene. The CDR3 runs to 12 residues. The CDR3 reads CASSVHGETQYF. CDR3 bases: TGTGCCAGCAGTGTTCACGGGGAGACCCAGTACTTC.

This clone was picked up a small number of times. This chain connects TRBV19 to TRBJ2-2; maybe TRBD1 (5 bases). The CDR3 has 15 residues. V was shortened by 3 bases and J by 1 base, with 9 bases between the two germline ends. Germline loops: CDR1 LNHDA, CDR2 SQIVND (reference sequence). This CDR3 is CASSMGRENTGELFF. CDR3 nucleotide sequence: TGTGCCAGTAGTATGGGCAGGGAGAACACCGGGGAGCTGTTTTTT.

CDR3 amino acids: CAWSEGVYGYTF. Written as DNA, the CDR3 is TGTGCCTGGAGTGAGGGGGTATATGGCTACACCTTC. This chain uses TRBV30 with TRBJ1-2; TRBD1 is a possible D gene (6 bases). The V end was cut by 1 base, the J end by 5 bases, with 8 bases between. Looked up from germline, CDR1 is GTSNPN and CDR2 is SVGIG (reference sequence). The CDR3 spans 12 residues.

This clone is medium-sized by share. The genes are TRBV7-9 and TRBJ1-1; D remains unclear. Germline V CDR1 and CDR2: SEHNR, FQNEAQ (reference sequence). With 1 base removed from V and 4 bases from J, the gap between germline ends came to 10 bases. The CDR3 loop spans 14 amino acids. CDR3 nucleotides: TGTGCCAGCAGCTTAGTGGCAGGCTCCACTGAAGCTTTCTTT. Its protein is CASSLVAGSTEAFF.

The chain uses TRBV7-6 and TRBJ2-5; tentative D call: TRBD2 (7 bases). The V gene lost 0 bases and the J gene lost 4 bases, with 18 bases spanning the gap. The CDR3 has 17 amino acids. Per the germline V gene, CDR1 is SGHVS and CDR2 is FNYEAQ. In nucleotides, the CDR3 is TGTGCCAGCAGCTTAGCGTCTCGGTGGCGGGGGCTAGAGACCCAGTACTTC. This translates into CASSLASRWRGLETQYF.

This clone was detected only once. The chain links TRBV18 to TRBJ2-2; D may be TRBD1 (5 bases). Trimming pared 2 bases from V and 1 base from J, leaving 11 bases between. Per the germline V gene, CDR1 is KGHSH and CDR2 is LQKENI. The CDR3 length is 16 residues. The CDR3 sequence: CASSPFQGGNTGELFF. Written as DNA, the CDR3 is TGTGCCAGCTCACCATTCCAGGGTGGGAACACCGGGGAGCTGTTTTTT.

The chain has TRBV6-2 or TRBV6-3 and TRBJ1-2; a possible D gene is TRBD1 (6 bases). V lost 3 bases to trimming and J lost 3 bases, with 14 bases between them. This CDR3 is built from 15 residues. Germline CDR1 is MNHEY and CDR2 is SVGEGT. CDR3 amino acids: CASSYPGRGYYGYTF. The CDR3 DNA reads TGTGCCAGCAGTTATCCGGGCAGGGGATACTATGGCTACACCTTC.